Detailed here is one T cell receptor beta chain. Its specificity is not known. Time point meaning: identical roughly ten-day culture without peptide (control). Seven or eight ELISpot-reactive neoantigen peptides each drove a 10-day in vitro stimulation. Between the trimmed V and J ends, which lost 1 base and 6 bases, there was a span of 18 bases. Per germline, CDR1 GTSNPN and CDR2 SVGIG (reference sequence). The CDR3 runs to 15 residues. TCRdb's table, derived via immunoSEQ multiplex PCR, lists solely in-frame clones and lacks some. The repertoire holds 14,000 or so clones, with 85% to 90% as singletons. This entry comes from a study of PD-1 blockade in mismatch repair-deficient tumors. The study's findings and limits: Approximately 140 unique blood TCRs came from expansion to three of seven peptides. After pembrolizumab, tumor-resident clones rose rapidly, then generally contracted before radiologic responses.

The source material was cells cultured in vitro, sampled from a patient treated with pembrolizumab. The TCR originated in an adult with mismatch repair-deficient cancer. The V and J genes are TRBV30 and TRBJ1-1; D unresolved. CDR3 residues: CAWSGSSHGIAEAFF. As DNA, the CDR3 is TGTGCCTGGAGTGGGTCGTCACACGGAATCGCTGAAGCTTTCTTT.